This T cell receptor beta chain was found in a study of blood T cell repertoires in COVID-19. J was trimmed by 4 bases and V by 4 bases; bases with no gene match: 4. The CDR3 covers 14 residues. Per germline, CDR1 LGHDT and CDR2 YNNKEL (reference sequence). Generated by immunoSEQ multiplex PCR, the TCRdb table keeps only in-frame clones and is missing some. This sample has roughly 190,000 clones, with roughly nine tenths found just once. The chain has TRBV3-1 (or the pseudogene TRBV3-2) and TRBJ2-7; 10 nucleotides match TRBD1. Specimen: peripheral blood. This clonotype was obtained from a woman older than 75 in a cohort sampled during active or convalescent COVID-19. The chain's CDR3 is CASSRGQGGYEQYF. In DNA form, the CDR3 reads TGTGCCAGCAGCCGCGGACAGGGGGGTTACGAGCAGTACTTC.